A selection of T cell receptor beta chains follows, all from one sample in a study of regulatory T cells in long-lasting Graves disease. MiXCR, run by TCRdb on the reads, gives a single entry per CDR3 protein. The table records under 1,500 distinct CDR3 sequences, approximately 80% of them present only once. Sequencing was performed on peripheral blood mononuclear cells (PBMCs), taken with antithyroid drug treatment, in newly diagnosed or persistent Graves disease (not recorded which). The receptors come from a woman aged 25 to 39 with Graves disease. CDR3s include the opening cysteine and the closing phenylalanine or tryptophan. The order of the fields is V gene, CDR3 length, clone size, D gene, J gene, CDR3 protein, CDR3 DNA. The D gene is left open where the match is weak. Clone size is stated in some rows and not others, as once, few, many or a class when expanded.

>TRBV6-6|15|NA|TRBD1|TRBJ2-7
CASSTTGGTSYEQYF
TGTGCCAGCAGTACTACAGGGGGTACCTCCTACGAGCAGTACTTC
>TRBV10-2|14|NA|NA|TRBJ1-3
CASSSGVAGNTIYF
TGCGCCAGCAGTTCCGGGGTTGCTGGAAACACCATATATTTT
>TRBV5-6|13|NA|NA|TRBJ2-7
CASSLDETYEQYF
TGTGCCAGCAGTTTGGATGAAACCTACGAGCAGTACTTC
>TRBV20-1|16|NA|NA|TRBJ2-1
CSASIPTGVSYNEQFF
TGCAGTGCTAGTATCCCGACAGGCGTCTCCTACAATGAGCAGTTCTTC
>TRBV13|14|NA|TRBD2|TRBJ2-7
CASSSGLGLDEQYF
TGTGCCAGCAGCTCAGGACTAGGGCTCGACGAGCAGTACTTC
>TRBV27|15|NA|NA|TRBJ1-5
CASSLYPSGLMTLHF
TGTGCCAGCAGTTTATATCCATCAGGGCTAATGACCCTGCATTTT
>TRBV7-2|16|NA|TRBD1|TRBJ2-2
CASSWDRVPNARELFF
TGTGCCAGCAGCTGGGACAGGGTTCCCAACGCCCGGGAGCTGTTTTTT
>TRBV11-2|14|NA|TRBD1|TRBJ1-1
CASSLGQGATEAFF
TGTGCCAGCAGCCTGGGGCAGGGGGCAACTGAAGCTTTCTTT
>TRBV12-3/TRBV12-4|17|NA|NA|TRBJ1-3
CASTRALPLNSGNTIYF
TGTGCCAGCACCAGGGCCCTCCCTTTAAACTCTGGAAACACCATATATTTT
>TRBV28|18|NA|NA|TRBJ1-2
CASSPGLLGKGWGYGYTF
TGTGCCAGCAGTCCCGGATTGTTGGGGAAGGGATGGGGCTATGGCTACACCTTC
>TRBV7-2|13|NA|NA|TRBJ2-1
CASSLGRYNEQFF
TGTGCCAGCAGCTTAGGGAGGTACAATGAGCAGTTCTTC
>TRBV30|11|NA|NA|TRBJ2-3
CAWIGIDTQYF
TGTGCCTGGATAGGGATAGATACGCAGTATTTT
>TRBV19|16|NA|TRBD1|TRBJ2-1
CASSEYRGPWGNEQFF
TGTGCCAGTAGTGAATACAGGGGGCCATGGGGCAATGAGCAGTTCTTC
>TRBV20-1|18|NA|TRBD2|TRBJ2-3
CSAREVGTGTSFTDTQYF
TGCAGTGCTAGAGAAGTTGGGACCGGGACTAGCTTCACAGATACGCAGTATTTT
>TRBV18|16|NA|TRBD2|TRBJ2-7
CASSPLPTSGGYEQYF
TGTGCCAGCTCACCCCTTCCGACTAGCGGGGGATACGAGCAGTACTTC
>TRBV4-3|15|few|NA|TRBJ2-7
CASSQEGSEVYEQYF
TGCGCCAGCAGCCAAGAGGGAAGTGAGGTCTACGAGCAGTACTTC
>TRBV7-3|15|NA|NA|TRBJ2-1
CASSLMLASYNEQFF
TGTGCCAGCAGCTTAATGCTAGCGAGTTACAATGAGCAGTTCTTC
>TRBV6-5|14|NA|TRBD2|TRBJ2-7
CASSYSRTSREQYF
TGTGCCAGCAGTTATTCCCGGACTAGCCGCGAGCAGTACTTC
>TRBV5-6|14|NA|NA|TRBJ1-6
CASSDSGNESPLHF
TGTGCCAGCAGCGATTCGGGGAATGAGTCACCCCTCCACTTT
>TRBV6-5|14|NA|NA|TRBJ1-3
CASRRGNSGNTIYF
TGTGCCAGCAGACGGGGCAACTCTGGAAACACCATATATTTT
>TRBV4-3|19|NA|TRBD2|TRBJ2-7
CASSQDSLGTSGYSYEQYF
TGCGCCAGCAGCCAAGATTCGTTAGGGACTAGCGGATACTCCTACGAGCAGTACTTC
>TRBV12-3/TRBV12-4|15|once|TRBD1|TRBJ2-2
CASSFLDRDTGELFF
TGTGCCAGCAGTTTTCTAGACAGGGACACCGGGGAGCTGTTTTTT
>TRBV18|14|NA|NA|TRBJ1-2
CASSPPGGLSGYTF
TGTGCCAGCTCACCACCGGGGGGACTTTCTGGCTACACCTTC
>TRBV9|14|NA|NA|TRBJ1-2
CASSPVGDFYGYTF
TGTGCCAGCAGCCCCGTGGGAGACTTCTATGGCTACACCTTC
>TRBV29-1|16|NA|NA|TRBJ1-3
CSVAGRHLGDGNTIYF
TGCAGCGTTGCGGGCCGTCATCTTGGGGATGGAAACACCATATATTTT
>TRBV28|13|NA|NA|TRBJ2-7
CASSLGHYYEQYF
TGTGCCAGCAGTTTGGGGCACTACTACGAGCAGTACTTC
>TRBV6-5|13|NA|NA|TRBJ1-5
CASSFSAQRPQHF
TGTGCCAGCAGTTTTTCTGCCCAGAGGCCCCAGCATTTT
>TRBV27|13|once|NA|TRBJ2-2
CASSFRRTGELFF
TGTGCCAGCAGTTTTCGGAGGACCGGGGAGCTGTTTTTT
>TRBV4-3|15|NA|NA|TRBJ2-1
CASSQAATGYNEQFF
TGCGCCAGCAGCCAAGCTGCGACGGGTTACAATGAGCAGTTCTTC
>TRBV7-8|15|NA|NA|TRBJ2-2
CASSLVGGNTGELFF
TGTGCCAGCAGCTTAGTTGGCGGGAACACCGGGGAGCTGTTTTTT
>TRBV5-6|14|NA|NA|TRBJ2-7
CASSFRGPPQLQYF
TGTGCCAGCAGCTTTCGAGGGCCGCCCCAACTGCAGTACTTC
>TRBV30|11|once|NA|TRBJ1-5
CAWSAQGAQHF
TGTGCCTGGAGTGCACAGGGAGCCCAGCATTTT
>TRBV5-1|12|NA|NA|TRBJ2-3
CASSLVWDTQYF
TGCGCCAGCAGCTTGGTTTGGGATACGCAGTATTTT
>TRBV5-6|18|NA|TRBD2|TRBJ2-7
CASSYGPTGLAGDDEQYF
TGTGCCAGCAGCTACGGACCGACGGGACTAGCGGGAGACGACGAGCAGTACTTC
>TRBV12-3/TRBV12-4|13|NA|NA|TRBJ2-5
CASSLGGAEIQYF
TGTGCCAGCAGTTTAGGAGGGGCCGAGATCCAGTACTTC
>TRBV6-2/TRBV6-3|18|few|NA|TRBJ1-1
CASRVMWAQTRMNTEAFF
TGTGCCAGCAGGGTAATGTGGGCCCAGACTCGTATGAACACTGAAGCTTTCTTT
>TRBV20-1|16|once|NA|TRBJ2-7
CSARDSLGPKPHEQYF
TGCAGTGCTAGGGATTCACTCGGACCCAAACCCCACGAGCAGTACTTC
>TRBV7-3|14|NA|NA|TRBJ2-3
CASSFRGGTDTQYF
TGTGCCAGCAGTTTCAGGGGAGGCACAGATACGCAGTATTTT
>TRBV10-3|14|once|NA|TRBJ1-1
CAISVLGGRTEAFF
TGTGCCATCAGTGTTCTGGGCGGTCGCACTGAAGCTTTCTTT
>TRBV11-1|16|NA|NA|TRBJ1-3
CASSSPWTVSGNTIYF
TGTGCCAGCAGCTCTCCCTGGACAGTCTCTGGAAACACCATATATTTT
>TRBV27|19|NA|TRBD2|TRBJ2-7
CASSGWGGRPPLGPYEQYF
TGTGCCAGCAGTGGCTGGGGGGGGAGGCCTCCTTTAGGCCCCTACGAGCAGTACTTC
>TRBV11-2|16|NA|NA|TRBJ2-2
CASTTLEPVNTGELFF
TGTGCCAGCACTACCTTAGAGCCCGTAAACACCGGGGAGCTGTTTTTT
>TRBV28|18|NA|TRBD2|TRBJ2-3
CASSFVAGGGRDSDTQYF
TGTGCCAGCAGTTTTGTCGCGGGTGGCGGGAGGGATTCAGATACGCAGTATTTT
>TRBV11-2|14|NA|NA|TRBJ2-1
CASSLYSGNNEQFF
TGTGCCAGCAGCTTGTATTCAGGCAACAATGAGCAGTTCTTC
>TRBV10-3|15|NA|NA|TRBJ2-1
CAISESFNGTHEQFF
TGTGCCATCAGTGAGTCGTTTAACGGGACCCATGAGCAGTTCTTC
>TRBV6-1|13|NA|NA|TRBJ1-5
CASSERGRQPQHF
TGTGCCAGCAGTGAACGGGGGCGGCAGCCCCAGCATTTT
>TRBV7-1|19|NA|TRBD2|TRBJ2-1
CASSSIGSLTSGSANEQFF
TGTGCCAGCAGCTCTATCGGGTCACTAACTAGCGGGAGTGCAAATGAGCAGTTCTTC
>TRBV7-2|18|NA|TRBD2|TRBJ2-1
CASRIGLAEGSSYNEQFF
TGTGCCAGCAGGATTGGGCTAGCGGAGGGAAGCTCCTACAATGAGCAGTTCTTC
>TRBV7-2|16|NA|TRBD2|TRBJ2-1
CASSLLASGTSGEQFF
TGTGCCAGCAGCTTACTGGCTAGCGGGACCTCCGGAGAGCAGTTCTTC
>TRBV11-1|13|NA|NA|TRBJ2-5
CASGKAGTQTQYF
TGTGCCAGCGGAAAAGCGGGGACACAGACCCAGTACTTC
>TRBV6-4|14|NA|TRBD1|TRBJ1-1
CASSDPPGQGSMVF
TGTGCCAGCAGCGACCCTCCGGGACAGGGGTCGATGGTCTTT
>TRBV10-1|15|few|TRBD2|TRBJ2-1
CASSVTSGIGGEQFF
TGCGCCAGCAGTGTGACTAGCGGGATCGGGGGTGAGCAGTTCTTC
>TRBV11-2|14|few|NA|TRBJ1-2
CASSLMVRGTGYTF
TGTGCCAGCAGCTTGATGGTCAGGGGCACTGGCTACACCTTC
>TRBV5-6|16|NA|NA|TRBJ2-2
CASSLGGHRYTGELFF
TGTGCCAGCAGCTTGGGGGGACATCGTTACACCGGGGAGCTGTTTTTT
>TRBV6-2/TRBV6-3|15|few|NA|TRBJ2-7
CASSYNIPPRSWQYF
TGTGCCAGCAGTTACAACATTCCGCCGAGGAGTTGGCAGTACTTC